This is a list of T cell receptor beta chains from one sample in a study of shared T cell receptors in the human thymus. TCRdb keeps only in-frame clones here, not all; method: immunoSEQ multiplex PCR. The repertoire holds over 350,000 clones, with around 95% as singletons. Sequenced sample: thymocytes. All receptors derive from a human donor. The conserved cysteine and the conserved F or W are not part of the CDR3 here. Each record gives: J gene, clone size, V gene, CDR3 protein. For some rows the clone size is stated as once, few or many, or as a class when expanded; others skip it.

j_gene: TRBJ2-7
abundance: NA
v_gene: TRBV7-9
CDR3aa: ASSHRDRGTYEQY

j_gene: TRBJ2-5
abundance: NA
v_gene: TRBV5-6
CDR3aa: ASSFMQITGGQETQY

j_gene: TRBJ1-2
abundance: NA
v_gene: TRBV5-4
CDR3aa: ASSPIRDSRDPLNYGYT

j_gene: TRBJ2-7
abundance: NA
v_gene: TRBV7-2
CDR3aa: ASSLVGGRVSYEQY

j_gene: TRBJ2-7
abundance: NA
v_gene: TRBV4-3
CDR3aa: ASRARLGQGSYEQY

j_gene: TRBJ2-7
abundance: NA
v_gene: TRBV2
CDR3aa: ASRRLAGPSYEQY

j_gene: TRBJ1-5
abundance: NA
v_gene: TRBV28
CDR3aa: ASSLWSVHQPQH

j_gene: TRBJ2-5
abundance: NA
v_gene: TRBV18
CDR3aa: ASSPSASALETQY

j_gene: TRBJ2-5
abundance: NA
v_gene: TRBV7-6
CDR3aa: ASSLPRTSGGTQY

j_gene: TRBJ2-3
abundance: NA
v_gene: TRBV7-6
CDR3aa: ASSRGPPDTQY

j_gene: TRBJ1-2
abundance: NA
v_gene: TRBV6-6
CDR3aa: ASTPSGVNDYGYT

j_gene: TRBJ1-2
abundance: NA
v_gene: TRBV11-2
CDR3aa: ASSDPDRLGGSYGYT

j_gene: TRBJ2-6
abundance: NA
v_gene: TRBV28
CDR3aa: ASSFNRRSGANVLT

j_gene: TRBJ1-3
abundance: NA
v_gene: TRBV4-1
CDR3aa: ASSHPREGGNTIY

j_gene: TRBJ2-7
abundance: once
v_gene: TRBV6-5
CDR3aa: ASRQGLTLFGEQY

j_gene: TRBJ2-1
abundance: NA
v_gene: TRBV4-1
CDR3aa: APGESGKNNEQF

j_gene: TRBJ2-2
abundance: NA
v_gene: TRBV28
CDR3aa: ASSPIGSREFNTGELF

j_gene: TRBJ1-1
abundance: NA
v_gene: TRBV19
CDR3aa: ASEAHRGTGTMNTEAF

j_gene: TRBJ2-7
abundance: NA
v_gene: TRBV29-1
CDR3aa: SARGGRQETYEQY

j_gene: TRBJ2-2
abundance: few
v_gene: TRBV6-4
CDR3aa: ASSVDPPNTGELF

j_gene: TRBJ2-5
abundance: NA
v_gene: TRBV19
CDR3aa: ASRGRQETQY

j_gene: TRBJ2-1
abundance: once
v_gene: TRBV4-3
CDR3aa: ASSQDPGVDEQF

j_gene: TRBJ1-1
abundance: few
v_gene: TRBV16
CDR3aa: ASSQSARERTEAF

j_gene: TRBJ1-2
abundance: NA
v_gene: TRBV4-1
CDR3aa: ASTRDVRLEGYT

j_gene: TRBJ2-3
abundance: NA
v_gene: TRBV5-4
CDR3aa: ASSLAGLSFPGDTQY

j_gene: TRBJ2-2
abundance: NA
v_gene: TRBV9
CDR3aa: ASSPRTGAKVGELF

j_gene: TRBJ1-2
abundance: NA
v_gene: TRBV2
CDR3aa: ASSWTDNYGCT

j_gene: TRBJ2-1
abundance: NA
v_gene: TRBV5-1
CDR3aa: ASSLARGPYNEQF

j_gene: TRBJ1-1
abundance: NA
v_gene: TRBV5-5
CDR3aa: ASRPRGTYTEAF

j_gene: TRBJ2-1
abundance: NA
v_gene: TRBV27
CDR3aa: ASSLVGEGPDWEQF

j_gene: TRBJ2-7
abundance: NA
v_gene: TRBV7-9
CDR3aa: ASSLGNGSSYEQY

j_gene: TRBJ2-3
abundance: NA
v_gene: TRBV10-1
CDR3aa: ASSATSTDTQY

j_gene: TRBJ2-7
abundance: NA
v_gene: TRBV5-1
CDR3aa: ASSSPGIPYEQY

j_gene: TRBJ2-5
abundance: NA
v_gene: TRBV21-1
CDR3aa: ASRACRDPGETQY

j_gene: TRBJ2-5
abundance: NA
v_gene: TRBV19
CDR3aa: ASSEPYQETQY

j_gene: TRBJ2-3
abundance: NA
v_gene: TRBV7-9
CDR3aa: ASSLARVGEKGTDTQY

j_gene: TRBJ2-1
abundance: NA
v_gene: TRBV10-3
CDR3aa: AISLPSGSRNEQF

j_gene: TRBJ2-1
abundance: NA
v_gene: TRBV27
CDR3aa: ATGQGHSSYNEQF

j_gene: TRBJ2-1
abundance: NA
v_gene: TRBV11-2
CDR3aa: ASSSGGSYNEQF

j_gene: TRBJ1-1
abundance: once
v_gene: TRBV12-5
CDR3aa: ASGLVPRKVGGGDTEAF

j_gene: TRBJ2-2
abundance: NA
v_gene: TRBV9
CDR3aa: ASSVVDSGRRTGELF

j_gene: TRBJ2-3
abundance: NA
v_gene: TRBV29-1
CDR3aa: SVEEDGASTDTQY

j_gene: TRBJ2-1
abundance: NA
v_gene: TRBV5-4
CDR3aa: ASLTSGRGEQF

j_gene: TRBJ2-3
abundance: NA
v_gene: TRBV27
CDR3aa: ASSFASGRAADTQY

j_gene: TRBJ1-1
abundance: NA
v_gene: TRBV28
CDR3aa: ASSLGHPNTEAF

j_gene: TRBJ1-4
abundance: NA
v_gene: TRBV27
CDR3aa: ASSIHRVGEKLF

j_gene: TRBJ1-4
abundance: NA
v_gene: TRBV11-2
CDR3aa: ASTTRGKGQRLF

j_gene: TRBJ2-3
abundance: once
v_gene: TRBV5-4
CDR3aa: ASSCCGTSGSTDTQY

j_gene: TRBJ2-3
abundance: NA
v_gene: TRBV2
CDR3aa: ASRGTDTQY

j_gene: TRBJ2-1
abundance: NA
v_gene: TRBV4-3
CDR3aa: ASSSLGTGVFNEQF

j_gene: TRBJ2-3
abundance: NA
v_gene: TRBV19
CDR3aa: ASSITPLADLEDTQY

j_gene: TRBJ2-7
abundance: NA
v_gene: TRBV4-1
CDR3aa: ASSQDPLAGVIPNEQY

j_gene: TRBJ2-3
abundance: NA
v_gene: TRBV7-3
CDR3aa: ASSIRDIGSTDTQY

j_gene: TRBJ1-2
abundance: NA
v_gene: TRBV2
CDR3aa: ASSVPRGILVRGRIRGYT

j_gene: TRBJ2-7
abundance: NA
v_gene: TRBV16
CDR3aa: ASSFRATTTYEQY

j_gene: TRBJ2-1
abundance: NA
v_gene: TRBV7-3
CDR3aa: ASSVTGTTYNEQF

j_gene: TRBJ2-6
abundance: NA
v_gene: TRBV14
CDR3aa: ASSQDLGNSGANVLT

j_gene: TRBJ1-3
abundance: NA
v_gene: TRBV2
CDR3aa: ASSAGGSGNTIY

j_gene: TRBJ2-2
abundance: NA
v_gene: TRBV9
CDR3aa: ASSVEPAGGTGELF

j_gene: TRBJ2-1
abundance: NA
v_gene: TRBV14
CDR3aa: ASSVRTKTEQF